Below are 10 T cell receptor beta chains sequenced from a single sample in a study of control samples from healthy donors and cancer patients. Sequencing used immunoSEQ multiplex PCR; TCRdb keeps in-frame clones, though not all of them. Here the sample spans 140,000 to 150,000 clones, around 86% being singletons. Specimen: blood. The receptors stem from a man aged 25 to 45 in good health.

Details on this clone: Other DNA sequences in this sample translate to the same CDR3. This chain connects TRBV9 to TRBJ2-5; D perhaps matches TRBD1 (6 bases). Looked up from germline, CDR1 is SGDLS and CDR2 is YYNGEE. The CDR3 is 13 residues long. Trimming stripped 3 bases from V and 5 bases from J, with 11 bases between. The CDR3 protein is CASSAQGRETQYF. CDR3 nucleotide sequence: TGTGCCAGCAGCGCACAGGGAAGGGAGACCCAGTACTTC.

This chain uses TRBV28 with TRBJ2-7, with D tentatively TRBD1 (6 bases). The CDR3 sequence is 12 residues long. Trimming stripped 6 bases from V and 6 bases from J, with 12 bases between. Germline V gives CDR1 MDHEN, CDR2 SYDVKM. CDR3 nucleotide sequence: TGTGCCAGCAGGAGCCAGACAGGCGAGCAGTACTTC. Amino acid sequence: CASRSQTGEQYF.

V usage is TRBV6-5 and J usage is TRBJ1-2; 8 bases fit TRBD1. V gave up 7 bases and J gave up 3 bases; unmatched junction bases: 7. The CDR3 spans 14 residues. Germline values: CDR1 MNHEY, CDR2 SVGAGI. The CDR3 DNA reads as TGTGCCAGCACCCTTCAGGGGGCCTACTATGGCTACACCTTC. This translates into CASTLQGAYYGYTF.

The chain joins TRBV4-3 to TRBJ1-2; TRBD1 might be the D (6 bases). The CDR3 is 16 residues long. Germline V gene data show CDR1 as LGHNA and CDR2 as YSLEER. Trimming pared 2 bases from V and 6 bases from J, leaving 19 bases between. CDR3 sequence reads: CASSQTATGALDGYTF. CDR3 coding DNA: TGCGCCAGCAGCCAAACCGCGACAGGCGCTTTAGATGGCTACACCTTC.

CDR3 coding DNA: TGCAGTGCTGGGTATGGGGAGACCCAGTACTTC. It yields the protein CSAGYGETQYF. This chain connects TRBV20-1 to TRBJ2-5; D gene unclear. This CDR3 region has 11 residues. Germline V gene data show CDR1 as DFQATT and CDR2 as SNEGSKA (reference sequence). The V gene lost 5 bases and the J gene lost 5 bases, with 9 bases spanning the gap.

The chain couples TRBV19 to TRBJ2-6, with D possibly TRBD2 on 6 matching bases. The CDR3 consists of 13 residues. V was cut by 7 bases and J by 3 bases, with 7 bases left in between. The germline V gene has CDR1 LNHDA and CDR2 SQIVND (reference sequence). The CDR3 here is CASMGLGANVLTF. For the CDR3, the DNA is TGTGCCAGTATGGGACTTGGGGCCAACGTCCTGACTTTC.

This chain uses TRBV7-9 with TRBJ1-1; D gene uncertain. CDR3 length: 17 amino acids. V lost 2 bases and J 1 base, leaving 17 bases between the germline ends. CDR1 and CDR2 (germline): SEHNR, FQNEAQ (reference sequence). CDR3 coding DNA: TGTGCCAGCAGCTTATGGGTCAGCCAGCTCGAGAACACTGAAGCTTTCTTT. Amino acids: CASSLWVSQLENTEAFF.

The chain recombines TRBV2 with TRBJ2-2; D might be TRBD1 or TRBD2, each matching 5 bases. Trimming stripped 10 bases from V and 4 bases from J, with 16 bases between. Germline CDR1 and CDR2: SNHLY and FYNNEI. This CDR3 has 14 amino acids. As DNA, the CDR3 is TGTGCCACGGGACGGCGAGTTAGCACCGGGGAGCTGTTTTTT. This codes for CATGRRVSTGELFF.

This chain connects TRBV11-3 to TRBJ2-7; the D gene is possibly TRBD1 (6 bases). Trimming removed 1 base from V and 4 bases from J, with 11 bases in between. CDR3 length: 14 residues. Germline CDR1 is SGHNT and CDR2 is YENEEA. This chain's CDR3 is CASSLAGAGYEQYF. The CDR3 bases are TGTGCCAGCAGCTTAGCAGGGGCGGGTTACGAGCAGTACTTC.

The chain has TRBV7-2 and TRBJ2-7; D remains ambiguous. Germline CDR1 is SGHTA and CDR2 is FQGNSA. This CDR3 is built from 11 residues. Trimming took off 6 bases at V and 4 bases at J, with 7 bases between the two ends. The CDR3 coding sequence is TGTGCCAGCAGGGAGCGTTACGAGCAGTACTTC. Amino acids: CASRERYEQYF.